A selection of T cell receptor beta chains follows, all from one sample in a study of control samples from healthy donors and cancer patients. The table came from immunoSEQ multiplex PCR; TCRdb's copy has only in-frame clones and leaves some out. The sample has about 270,000 clones, roughly four fifths seen once. The material sequenced was PBMCs. The source of these receptors is a woman between 55 and 75 years old with lung cancer. The CDR3 runs from the conserved cysteine through the conserved F or W. Each record gives: J gene, clone size, V gene, D gene, CDR3 DNA, CDR3 protein. D genes are given only for firm matches. Where a row states a size, it is once, few, many or the class of an expanded clone; other rows omit it.

TRBJ1-2,NA,TRBV27,TRBD1,TGTGCCAGCAGTTCCCGGGACAGGGGACCGGATGGCTACACCTTC,CASSSRDRGPDGYTF
TRBJ1-5,NA,TRBV7-9,NA,TGTGCCAGCAGCTTAGTGGGCAATCAGCCCCAGCATTTT,CASSLVGNQPQHF
TRBJ2-7,NA,TRBV12-3/TRBV12-4,NA,TGTGCCAGCAGTACGGGGGACTCCTACGAGCAGTACTTC,CASSTGDSYEQYF
TRBJ2-2,few,TRBV7-8,TRBD2,TGTGCCAGCAGCTTAGTAGCGGGGAACACCGGGGAGCTGTTTTTT,CASSLVAGNTGELFF
TRBJ1-1,NA,TRBV11-2,TRBD1,TGTGCCAGCAGCTTCCCGGGACAGCCCATTGAAGCTTTCTTT,CASSFPGQPIEAFF
TRBJ1-1,NA,TRBV5-1,NA,TGCGCCAGCAGCCTCGGGGCACAACCGGGGACTGAAGCTTTCTTT,CASSLGAQPGTEAFF
TRBJ2-7,NA,TRBV6-5,TRBD1,TGTGCCAGCAGTAGACAGGGTGGATCCTACGAGCAGTACTTC,CASSRQGGSYEQYF
TRBJ2-1,NA,TRBV5-1,NA,TGCGCCAGCAGCAATCAGGGGAGCTCCTACAATGAGCAGTTCTTC,CASSNQGSSYNEQFF
TRBJ2-2,NA,TRBV5-6,TRBD1,TGTGCCAGCAGCAGTACAGGGGCGGCGAACACCGGGGAGCTGTTTTTT,CASSSTGAANTGELFF
TRBJ1-4,few,TRBV5-1,TRBD1,TGCGCCAGCAGGACAGGGGGGTCTAATGAAAAACTGTTTTTT,CASRTGGSNEKLFF
TRBJ2-1,NA,TRBV19,TRBD2,TGTGCCAGTAGTATAGGCGGCGGGGGGGTCTACAATGAGCAGTTCTTC,CASSIGGGGVYNEQFF
TRBJ1-3,NA,TRBV11-2,NA,TGTGCCAGCAGCTTAAGAGTTGCAGGACAAGGGTACGGAAACACCATATATTTT,CASSLRVAGQGYGNTIYF
TRBJ1-5,NA,TRBV9,NA,TGTGCCAGCAGCGTAGGGCAGGCGGGCAATCAGCCCCAGCATTTT,CASSVGQAGNQPQHF
TRBJ2-2,once,TRBV16,TRBD1,TGTGCCAGCAGCCAATCTTACAGGGGCGACACCGGGGAGCTGTTTTTT,CASSQSYRGDTGELFF
TRBJ1-3,NA,TRBV9,NA,TGTGCCAGCAGCCCCCCAGCGGCTGGAAACACCATATATTTT,CASSPPAAGNTIYF
TRBJ2-7,NA,TRBV4-2,TRBD2,TGTGCCAGCAGCCAAGATGGAACTAGCGGGGCCTACGAGCAGTACTTC,CASSQDGTSGAYEQYF
TRBJ2-5,NA,TRBV21-1,NA,TGTGCCAGCAGCAAGGGGGTGGGGACCCAGTACTTC,CASSKGVGTQYF
TRBJ2-2,NA,TRBV28,TRBD1,TGTGCCAGCAGTTTAGCAGGGGGCGCTTTGAACACCGGGGAGCTGTTTTTT,CASSLAGGALNTGELFF
TRBJ1-1,NA,TRBV5-4,NA,TGTGCCAGCAGCTTGACCGGGGTGAACACTGAAGCTTTCTTT,CASSLTGVNTEAFF
TRBJ2-1,NA,TRBV6-4,NA,TGTGCCAGCAGTGGGCAGGGGGGCAATGAGCAGTTCTTC,CASSGQGGNEQFF
TRBJ2-5,NA,TRBV5-4,NA,TGTGCCAGCAGCTTCAGGGAGACCCAGTACTTC,CASSFRETQYF
TRBJ1-3,few,TRBV7-2,NA,TGTGCCAGCAGCGCCGGCAGGGTTCCTGGAAACACCATATATTTT,CASSAGRVPGNTIYF
TRBJ1-1,NA,TRBV2,NA,TGTGCCAGCGGTGGACAGTGGAACACTGAAGCTTTCTTT,CASGGQWNTEAFF
TRBJ2-1,NA,TRBV2,NA,TGTGCCAGCAAGGGTGGAACTAGGGGGGGTGAGCAGTTCTTC,CASKGGTRGGEQFF
TRBJ1-1,NA,TRBV6-6,NA,TGTGCCAGTGGGAGAGGGAACACTGAAGCTTTCTTT,CASGRGNTEAFF
TRBJ1-6,few,TRBV7-2,TRBD1,TGTGCCAGCAGCTTGCGGGACAGGCTGGTGAATTCACCCCTCCACTTT,CASSLRDRLVNSPLHF